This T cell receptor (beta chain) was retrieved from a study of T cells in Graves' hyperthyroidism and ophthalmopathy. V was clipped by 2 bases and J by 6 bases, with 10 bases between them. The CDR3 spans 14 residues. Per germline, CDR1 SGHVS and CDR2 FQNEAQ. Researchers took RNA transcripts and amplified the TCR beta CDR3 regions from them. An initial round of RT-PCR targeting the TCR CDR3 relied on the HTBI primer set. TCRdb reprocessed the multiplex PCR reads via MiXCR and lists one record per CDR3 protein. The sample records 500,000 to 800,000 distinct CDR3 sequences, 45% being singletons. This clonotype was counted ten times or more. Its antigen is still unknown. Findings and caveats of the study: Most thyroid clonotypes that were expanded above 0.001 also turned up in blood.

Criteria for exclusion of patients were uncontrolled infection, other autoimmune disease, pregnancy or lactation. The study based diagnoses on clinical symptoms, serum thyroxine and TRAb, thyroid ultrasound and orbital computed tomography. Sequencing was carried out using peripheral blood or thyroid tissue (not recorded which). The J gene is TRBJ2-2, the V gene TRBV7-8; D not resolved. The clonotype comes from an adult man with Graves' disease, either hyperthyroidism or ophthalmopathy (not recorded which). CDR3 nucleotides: TGTGCCAGCAGCTTAAGGACGTATCCCGGGGAGCTGTTTTTT. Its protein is CASSLRTYPGELFF.